This TCR beta chain originates from a study of cytomegalovirus exposure and HLA in healthy donors. Study-level information: An early data release held tens of millions of unique TCRs from HLA-typed donors. General study points: At a 0.05 false discovery rate, a later analysis found 16,951 TCR beta sequences to be associated with HLA alleles. Association of a missense DCLRE1C variant with TCR beta V- and J-gene trimming was reported in a later analysis. About 87% or about 30% of the time was how often most TCR beta V segments were productive, according to an earlier analysis.

Concerning this clone itself: Its antigen is not identified.

PCR primers comprised 60 Vbeta and 13 Jbeta primers. Sequenced by immunoSEQ multiplex PCR; TCRdb stores in-frame clones only, minus some. The sample shows over 90,000 clones, 65% to 75% of them seen only once. Sequencing was done on a sample of PBMCs. The source is a female donor in good health and CMV-seropositive.

Here the CDR3 reads CASSSSWRRSSYEQYF. The CDR3 DNA reads as TGTGCCAGCAGTTCCAGTTGGAGGAGGAGCTCCTACGAGCAGTACTTC. V is TRBV28 and J is TRBJ2-7; D possibly corresponds to TRBD2 (5 bases). This CDR3 has 16 residues. CDR1 MDHEN and CDR2 SYDVKM come from the germline V gene. Deletions cut 4 bases from V and 0 bases from J, with 16 bases between.